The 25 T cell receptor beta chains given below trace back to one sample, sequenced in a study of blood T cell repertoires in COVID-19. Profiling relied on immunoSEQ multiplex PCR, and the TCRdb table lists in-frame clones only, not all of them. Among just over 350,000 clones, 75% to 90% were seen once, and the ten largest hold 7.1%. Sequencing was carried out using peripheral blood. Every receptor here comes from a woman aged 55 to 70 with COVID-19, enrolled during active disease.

The CDR3 is CASSLEGRGRLNEQYF. CDR3 coding DNA: TGTGCCAGCAGCTTAGAAGGTAGGGGCAGGTTAAACGAGCAGTACTTC. The rearrangement uses TRBV11-2 and TRBJ2-7; possibly TRBD1 for D (5 bases). Germline assignment: CDR1 SGHAT and CDR2 FQNNGV. V shed 0 bases and J shed 5 bases, with 17 bases lying between them. The CDR3 runs to 16 residues.

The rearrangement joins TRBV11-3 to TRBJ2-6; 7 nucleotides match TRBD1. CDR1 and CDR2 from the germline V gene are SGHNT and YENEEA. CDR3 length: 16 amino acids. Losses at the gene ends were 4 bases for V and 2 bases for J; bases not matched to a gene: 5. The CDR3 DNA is TGTGCCAGCAGCTCCGCCGGGACAGCTGGGGCCAACGTCCTGACTTTC. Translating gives CASSSAGTAGANVLTF.

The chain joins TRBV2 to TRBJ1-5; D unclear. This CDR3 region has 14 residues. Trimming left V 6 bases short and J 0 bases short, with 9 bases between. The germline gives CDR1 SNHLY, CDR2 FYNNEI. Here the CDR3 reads CASSQVYSNQPQHF. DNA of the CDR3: TGTGCCAGCAGCCAGGTTTATAGCAATCAGCCCCAGCATTTT.

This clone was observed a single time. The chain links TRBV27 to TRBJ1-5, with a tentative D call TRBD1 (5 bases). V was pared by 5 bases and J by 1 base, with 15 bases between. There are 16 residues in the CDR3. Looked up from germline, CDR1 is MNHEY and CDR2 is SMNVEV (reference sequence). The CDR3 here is CASSDRAGMSNQPQHF. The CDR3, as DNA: TGTGCCAGCAGTGACCGTGCAGGGATGAGCAATCAGCCCCAGCATTTT.

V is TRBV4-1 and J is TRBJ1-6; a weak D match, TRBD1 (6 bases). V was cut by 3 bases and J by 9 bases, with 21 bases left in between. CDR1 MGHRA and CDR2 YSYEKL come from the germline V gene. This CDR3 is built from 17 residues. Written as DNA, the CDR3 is TGCGCCAGCAGCCAGGGCCGGGCCAGGGGCTTTGGTTCACCCCTCCACTTT. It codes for CASSQGRARGFGSPLHF.

The CDR3 DNA is TGTGCCTGGACAGGGGTGGGAGGCTACACCTTC. Protein sequence: CAWTGVGGYTF. The genes are TRBV30 and TRBJ1-2; a possible D gene is TRBD1 (6 bases). V lost 4 bases to trimming and J lost 8 bases, with 11 bases between them. The CDR3 length is 11 residues. The germline gives CDR1 GTSNPN, CDR2 SVGIG (reference sequence).

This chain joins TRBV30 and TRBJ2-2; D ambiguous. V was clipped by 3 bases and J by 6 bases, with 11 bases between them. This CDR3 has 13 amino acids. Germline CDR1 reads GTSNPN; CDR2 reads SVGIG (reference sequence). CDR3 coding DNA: TGTGCCTGGAGAGCCAGGTGGCCCGGGGAGCTGTTTTTT. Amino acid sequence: CAWRARWPGELFF.

The chain's CDR3 is CASSVGGQVNYGYTF. In DNA form, the CDR3 reads TGTGCCAGCAGCGTAGGGGGACAGGTAAACTATGGCTACACCTTC. This chain joins TRBV9 and TRBJ1-2; 8 bases are a match to TRBD1. This CDR3 has 15 amino acids. Trimming took 0 bases from V and 2 from J; bases not matched to a gene: 3. Germline CDR1 is SGDLS and CDR2 is YYNGEE.

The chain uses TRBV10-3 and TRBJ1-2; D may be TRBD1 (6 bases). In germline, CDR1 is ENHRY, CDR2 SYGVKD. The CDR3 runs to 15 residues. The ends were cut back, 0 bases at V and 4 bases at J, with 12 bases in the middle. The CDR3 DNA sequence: TGTGCCATCAGTGAGTCGAGGGGGATCGGCTATGGCTACACCTTC. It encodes CAISESRGIGYGYTF.

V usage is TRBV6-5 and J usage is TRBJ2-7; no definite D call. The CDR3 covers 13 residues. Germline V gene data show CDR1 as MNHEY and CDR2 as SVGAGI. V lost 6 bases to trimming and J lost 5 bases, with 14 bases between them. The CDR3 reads CASRIFSGHEQYF. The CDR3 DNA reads TGTGCCAGCAGGATTTTCAGTGGGCACGAGCAGTACTTC.

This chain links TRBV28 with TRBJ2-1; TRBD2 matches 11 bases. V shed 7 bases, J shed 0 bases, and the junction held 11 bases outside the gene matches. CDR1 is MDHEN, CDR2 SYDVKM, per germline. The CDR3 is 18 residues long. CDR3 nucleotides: TGTGCCAGCAATCCGGCTAGCGGGGGGCCGAGCTCCTACAATGAGCAGTTCTTC. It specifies CASNPASGGPSSYNEQFF.

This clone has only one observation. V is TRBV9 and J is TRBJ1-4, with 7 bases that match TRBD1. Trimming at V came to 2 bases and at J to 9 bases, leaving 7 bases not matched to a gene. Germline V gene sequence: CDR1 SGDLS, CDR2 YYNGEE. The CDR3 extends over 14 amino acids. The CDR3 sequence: CASSVMGDRKKLFF. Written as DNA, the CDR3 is TGTGCCAGCAGCGTGATGGGGGACAGAAAAAAACTGTTTTTT.

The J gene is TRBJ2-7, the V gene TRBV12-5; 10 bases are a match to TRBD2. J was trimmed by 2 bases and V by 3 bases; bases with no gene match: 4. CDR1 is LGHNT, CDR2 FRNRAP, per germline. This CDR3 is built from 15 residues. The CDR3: CASGFTSGDPYEQYF. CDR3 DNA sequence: TGTGCTAGTGGTTTTACTAGCGGGGACCCCTACGAGCAGTACTTC. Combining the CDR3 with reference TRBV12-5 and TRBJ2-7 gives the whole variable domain DARVTQTPRHKVTEMGQEVTMRCQPILGHNTVFWYRQTMMQGLELLAYFRNRAPLDDSGMPKDRFSAEMPDATLATLKIQPSEPRDSAVYFCASGFTSGDPYEQYFGPGTRLTVT.

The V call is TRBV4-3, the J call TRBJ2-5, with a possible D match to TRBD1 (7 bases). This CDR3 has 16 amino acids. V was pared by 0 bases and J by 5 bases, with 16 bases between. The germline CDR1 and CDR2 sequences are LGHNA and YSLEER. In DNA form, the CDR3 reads TGCGCCAGCAGCCAAGATAACGCAGGGGGGTTGGAGACCCAGTACTTC. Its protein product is CASSQDNAGGLETQYF.

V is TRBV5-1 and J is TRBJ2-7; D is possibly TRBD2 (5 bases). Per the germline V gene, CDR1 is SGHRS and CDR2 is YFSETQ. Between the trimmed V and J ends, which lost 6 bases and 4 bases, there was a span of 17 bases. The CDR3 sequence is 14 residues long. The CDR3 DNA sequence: TGCGCCAGCATGGAAGGCGGGTTAGCTTACGAGCAGTACTTC. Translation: CASMEGGLAYEQYF.

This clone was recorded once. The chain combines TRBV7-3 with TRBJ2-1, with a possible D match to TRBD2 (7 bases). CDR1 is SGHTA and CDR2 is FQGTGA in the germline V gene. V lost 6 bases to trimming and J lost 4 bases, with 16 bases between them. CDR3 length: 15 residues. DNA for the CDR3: TGTGCCAGCAGTTTCGGGGGGACAATTTACAATGAGCAGTTCTTC. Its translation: CASSFGGTIYNEQFF.

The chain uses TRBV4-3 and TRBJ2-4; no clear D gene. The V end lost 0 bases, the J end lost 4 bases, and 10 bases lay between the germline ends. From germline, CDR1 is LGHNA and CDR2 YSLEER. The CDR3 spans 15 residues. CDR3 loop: CASSQETFGKNIQYF. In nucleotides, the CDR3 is TGCGCCAGCAGCCAAGAGACCTTCGGGAAAAACATTCAGTACTTC.

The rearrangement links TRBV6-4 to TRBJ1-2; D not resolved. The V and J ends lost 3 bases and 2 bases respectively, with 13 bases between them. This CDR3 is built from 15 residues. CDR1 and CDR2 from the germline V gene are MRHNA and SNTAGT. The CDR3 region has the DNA TGTGCCAGCAGTGAGGCAGGCAGTCCGAACTATGGCTACACCTTC. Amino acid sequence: CASSEAGSPNYGYTF.

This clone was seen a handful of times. The DNA for the CDR3 is TGTGCCAGCAGCGTAGGAGATAGCAATCAGCCCCAGCATTTT. This encodes CASSVGDSNQPQHF. J is TRBJ1-5 and V is TRBV9; D is uncertain. The V and J ends lost 0 bases and 0 bases respectively, with 4 bases between them. Germline lookup yields CDR1 SGDLS and CDR2 YYNGEE. The length of the CDR3 is 14 residues.

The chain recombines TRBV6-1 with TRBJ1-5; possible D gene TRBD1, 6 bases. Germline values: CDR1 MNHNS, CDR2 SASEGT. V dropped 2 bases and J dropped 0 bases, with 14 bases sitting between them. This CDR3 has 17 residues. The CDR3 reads CASSEMAGVLSNQPQHF. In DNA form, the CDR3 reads TGTGCCAGCAGTGAAATGGCAGGGGTACTTAGCAATCAGCCCCAGCATTTT.

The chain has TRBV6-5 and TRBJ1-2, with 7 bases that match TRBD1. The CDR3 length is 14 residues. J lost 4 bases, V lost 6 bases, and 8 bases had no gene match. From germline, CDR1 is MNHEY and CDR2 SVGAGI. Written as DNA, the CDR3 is TGTGCCAGCAGAACTGGACAGGATCGCTATGGCTACACCTTC. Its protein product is CASRTGQDRYGYTF.

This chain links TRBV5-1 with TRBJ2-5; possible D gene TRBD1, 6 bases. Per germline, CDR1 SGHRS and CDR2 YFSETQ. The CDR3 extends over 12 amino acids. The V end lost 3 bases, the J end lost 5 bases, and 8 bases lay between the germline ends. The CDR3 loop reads CASSWQGETQYF. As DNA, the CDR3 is TGCGCCAGCAGCTGGCAGGGGGAGACCCAGTACTTC. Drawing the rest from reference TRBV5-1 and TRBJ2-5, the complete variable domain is KAGVTQTPRYLIKTRGQQVTLSCSPISGHRSVSWYQQTPGQGLQFLFEYFSETQRNKGNFPGRFSGRQFSNSRSEMNVSTLELGDSALYLCASSWQGETQYFGPGTRLLVL.

This CDR3 reads CASTRAGETQYF. In DNA form, the CDR3 reads TGTGCCAGCACGAGGGCCGGAGAGACCCAGTACTTC. The rearrangement joins TRBV25-1 to TRBJ2-5; a weak D match, TRBD2 (5 bases). V dropped 7 bases and J dropped 4 bases, with 10 bases sitting between them. The CDR3 has 12 residues. Germline values: CDR1 MGHDK, CDR2 SYGVNS.

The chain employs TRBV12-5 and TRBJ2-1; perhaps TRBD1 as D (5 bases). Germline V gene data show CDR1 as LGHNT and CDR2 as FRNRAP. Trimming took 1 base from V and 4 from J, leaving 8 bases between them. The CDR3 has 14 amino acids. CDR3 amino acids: CASGLGTGYNEQFF. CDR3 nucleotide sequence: TGTGCTAGTGGTTTGGGAACAGGTTACAATGAGCAGTTCTTC.

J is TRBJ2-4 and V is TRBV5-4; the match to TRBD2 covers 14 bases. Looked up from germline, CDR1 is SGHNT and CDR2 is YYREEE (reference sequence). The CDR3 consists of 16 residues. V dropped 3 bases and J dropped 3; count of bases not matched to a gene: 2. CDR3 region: CASSSGLAGGKNIQYF. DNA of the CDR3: TGTGCCAGCAGCTCTGGACTAGCGGGGGGCAAAAACATTCAGTACTTC.